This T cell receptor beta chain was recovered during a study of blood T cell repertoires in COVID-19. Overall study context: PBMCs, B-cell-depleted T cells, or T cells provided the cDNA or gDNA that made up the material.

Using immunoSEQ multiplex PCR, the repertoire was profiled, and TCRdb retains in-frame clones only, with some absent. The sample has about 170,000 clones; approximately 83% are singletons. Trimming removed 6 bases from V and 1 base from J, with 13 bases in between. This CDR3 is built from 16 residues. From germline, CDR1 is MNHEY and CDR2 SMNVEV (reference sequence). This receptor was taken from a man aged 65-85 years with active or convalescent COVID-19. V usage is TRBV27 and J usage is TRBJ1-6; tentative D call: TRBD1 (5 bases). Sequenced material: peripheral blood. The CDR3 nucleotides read TGTGCCAGCAGGGGGGGGGTATCATCCTATAATTCACCCCTCCACTTT. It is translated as CASRGGVSSYNSPLHF.